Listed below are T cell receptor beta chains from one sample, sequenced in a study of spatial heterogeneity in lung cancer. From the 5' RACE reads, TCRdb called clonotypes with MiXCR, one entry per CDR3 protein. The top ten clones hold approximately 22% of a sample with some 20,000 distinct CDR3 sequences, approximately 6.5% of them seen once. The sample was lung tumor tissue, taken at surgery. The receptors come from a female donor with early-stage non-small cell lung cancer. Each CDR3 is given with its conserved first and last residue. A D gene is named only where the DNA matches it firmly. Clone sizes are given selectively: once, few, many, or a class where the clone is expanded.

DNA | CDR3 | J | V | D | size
TGTGCCAGCAGCTACGGGACAGCCAGCAATCAGCCCCAGCATTTT | CASSYGTASNQPQHF | TRBJ1-5 | TRBV7-9 | TRBD1 | few
TGCAGTGCCGAATGGAGCACTGAAGCTTTCTTT | CSAEWSTEAFF | TRBJ1-1 | TRBV20-1 | NA | NA
TGTGCCAGCAGCCCCGGATCGGTGAATCAGCCCCAGCATTTT | CASSPGSVNQPQHF | TRBJ1-5 | TRBV6-2/TRBV6-3 | NA | few
TGTGCCAGCAGCCTCGGGGGGGCATCAGTCAATTCACCCCTCCACTTT | CASSLGGASVNSPLHF | TRBJ1-6 | TRBV13 | NA | few
TGTGCCAGCAGTTTATTAGAGCAGTACACTGAAGCTTTCTTT | CASSLLEQYTEAFF | TRBJ1-1 | TRBV28 | NA | NA
TGTGCCAGCAGTGGACCGATGCCGGGACAGGGGAACTATGGCTACACCTTC | CASSGPMPGQGNYGYTF | TRBJ1-2 | TRBV6-1 | TRBD1 | many
TGTGCCAGTAGTATCTTAGACCGCAATCAGCCCCAGCATTTT | CASSILDRNQPQHF | TRBJ1-5 | TRBV19 | NA | many
TGTGCCAGCAGCACTACAGTGGGTCAGCCCCAGCATTTT | CASSTTVGQPQHF | TRBJ1-5 | TRBV7-3 | NA | medium-sized
TGTGCCAGCAGCCAAGATCGCTCCAGCGGGGGTAGTACGCAGTATTTT | CASSQDRSSGGSTQYF | TRBJ2-3 | TRBV4-2 | TRBD2 | many
TGTGCCAGCTCACCAAGGGTGGGCACCAAAGAGACCCAGTACTTC | CASSPRVGTKETQYF | TRBJ2-5 | TRBV18 | NA | few
TGTGCCAGCAGCCAACGGGGACAGGGGAACACCGGGGAGCTGTTTTTT | CASSQRGQGNTGELFF | TRBJ2-2 | TRBV5-4 | TRBD1 | many
TGTGCCAGCAGCTTAGCGTCGGGGACACAAGAGACCCAGTACTTC | CASSLASGTQETQYF | TRBJ2-5 | TRBV7-2 | NA | NA
TGTGCCACCTCATGGGGCAATCAGCCCCAGCATTTT | CATSWGNQPQHF | TRBJ1-5 | TRBV12-3/TRBV12-4 | NA | many
TGTGCCAGCAGGGCTAGCGGGGGCTCTACGGCTGAGCAGTTCTTC | CASRASGGSTAEQFF | TRBJ2-1 | TRBV6-2/TRBV6-3 | TRBD2 | NA
TGTGCCAGCAGCCAAGACCCAGGGGGCTCACCGTCTCTAGCCAAAAACATTCAGTACTTC | CASSQDPGGSPSLAKNIQYF | TRBJ2-4 | TRBV4-2 | TRBD1 | many
TGTGCCAGCAGCCTACGCAAATCTAGCGGGGGGGACACCGGGGAGCTGTTTTTT | CASSLRKSSGGDTGELFF | TRBJ2-2 | TRBV28 | TRBD2 | many
TGTGCCAGCAGTTTCCGACGGACAGGGGATAATCAGCCCCAGCATTTT | CASSFRRTGDNQPQHF | TRBJ1-5 | TRBV28 | TRBD1 | many
TGCAGTGCTAGAGTGCAGGGGGACGAGCAGTACTTC | CSARVQGDEQYF | TRBJ2-7 | TRBV20-1 | TRBD1 | many
TGTGCCAGCAGTACTACATTCGGGACAGCTCCCTACGAGCAGTACTTC | CASSTTFGTAPYEQYF | TRBJ2-7 | TRBV6-5 | TRBD1 | many
TGTGCCAGCAGCTTAGATTCCAGGGACAATGAGCAGTTCTTC | CASSLDSRDNEQFF | TRBJ2-1 | TRBV11-3 | NA | many
TGTGCCAGCAGCTTATCGACAGGGGGTGACAAAAACATTCAGTACTTC | CASSLSTGGDKNIQYF | TRBJ2-4 | TRBV11-2 | TRBD1 | many
TGTGCCACCAGCAGAGGCAGATCTGGGGGGCCGAACACCGGGGAGCTGTTTTTT | CATSRGRSGGPNTGELFF | TRBJ2-2 | TRBV15 | NA | medium-sized
TGTGCCAGCTCAGTTGATACCTATGGCTACACCTTC | CASSVDTYGYTF | TRBJ1-2 | TRBV18 | NA | few
TGTGCCAGCAGCCTTATGGGGGCGACTACCTACGAGCAGTACTTC | CASSLMGATTYEQYF | TRBJ2-7 | TRBV11-1 | NA | many
TGTGCCAGCTCACCGATGGGAGTTAATAGCAATCAGCCCCAGCATTTT | CASSPMGVNSNQPQHF | TRBJ1-5 | TRBV18 | NA | NA
TGTGCCAGCAGCGGGGTAGGCGCGATGAGTGAGGCTTTCTTT | CASSGVGAMSEAFF | TRBJ1-1 | TRBV6-1 | NA | many
TGCAGTGCTACCAATCCGATCGACCAGTTCTTC | CSATNPIDQFF | TRBJ2-1 | TRBV20-1 | NA | medium-sized
TGTGCCAGCAGCTCGGGAGGTGATACGCAGTATTTT | CASSSGGDTQYF | TRBJ2-3 | TRBV7-3 | TRBD2 | NA
TGTGCCAGCAGCTCCAGGACAGGGGACAGGGTGACCCAGTACTTC | CASSSRTGDRVTQYF | TRBJ2-5 | TRBV5-4 | TRBD1 | many
TGTGCCAGCAGCCCCCCCCCTTCAACTTCCCCGAATGAGCAGTTCTTC | CASSPPPSTSPNEQFF | TRBJ2-1 | TRBV9 | NA | many
TGCGCCAGCAGCCCGGCCCTGGGGGACGAGACCCAGTACTTC | CASSPALGDETQYF | TRBJ2-5 | TRBV5-1 | NA | many
TGTGCCAGCAGCCTTAGCGGGAGGAACACCGGGGAGCTGTTTTTT | CASSLSGRNTGELFF | TRBJ2-2 | TRBV7-2 | TRBD2 | many
TGTGCCAGCAGCCCAAGCTCAGGGCAGGACCATCAGCCCCAGCATTTT | CASSPSSGQDHQPQHF | TRBJ1-5 | TRBV4-2 | NA | few
TGCGCCAGCAGTGATCGAGCGGGGGCGGGCACCGGGGAGCTGTTTTTT | CASSDRAGAGTGELFF | TRBJ2-2 | TRBV10-2 | TRBD2 | NA
TGTGCCAGCAGTTACCCCTCAGGGGGCGGAGAGGACACTGAAGCTTTCTTT | CASSYPSGGGEDTEAFF | TRBJ1-1 | TRBV6-6 | TRBD1 | many
TGTGCCAGCAGTGAAAATAGAGAACCCTCCTACGAGCAGTACTTC | CASSENREPSYEQYF | TRBJ2-7 | TRBV2 | NA | many
TGTGCCAGCAGCCAAGGGGGGGACGGGGAGCTGTTTTTT | CASSQGGDGELFF | TRBJ2-2 | TRBV4-2 | NA | few
TGCGCCAGCAGCCAAGACGAGCGGGGGGGCACAGATACGCAGTATTTT | CASSQDERGGTDTQYF | TRBJ2-3 | TRBV4-3 | TRBD2 | many